Below, 13 T cell receptor beta chains from the same sample are listed, as sequenced in a study of blood T cell repertoires in COVID-19. The table came from immunoSEQ multiplex PCR; TCRdb's copy has only in-frame clones and leaves some out. The sample comprises 91,000 or so clones, 85% to 90% of which are singletons, and 10% to 15% rests with the top ten. Sample: peripheral blood. These receptor sequences come from a woman in her sixties in a cohort sampled during active or convalescent COVID-19.

This chain uses TRBV30 with TRBJ1-6; perhaps TRBD1 as D (6 bases). Germline V gene data show CDR1 as GTSNPN and CDR2 as SVGIG (reference sequence). Trimming stripped 0 bases from V and 9 bases from J, with 18 bases between. This CDR3 spans 16 amino acids. The CDR3 bases are TGTGCCTGGAGTGTTTCGCAGGCGGTAGGGGGTTCACCCCTCCACTTT. Translation: CAWSVSQAVGGSPLHF.

The rearrangement uses TRBV19 and TRBJ1-1; D not certain. Trimming stripped 4 bases from V and 4 bases from J, with 16 bases between. This CDR3 is built from 15 residues. Germline CDR1 LNHDA, CDR2 SQIVND (reference sequence). The CDR3 sequence: CASSSSSIRGTEAFF. CDR3 DNA: TGTGCCAGTAGTAGTTCCTCCATTCGGGGCACTGAAGCTTTCTTT.

This clone is a singleton in its sample. The chain uses TRBV7-9 and TRBJ2-5; D is unclear. This CDR3 region has 11 residues. From germline, CDR1 is SEHNR and CDR2 FQNEAQ (reference sequence). The V and J ends lost 4 bases and 4 bases respectively, with 4 bases between them. The CDR3 sequence: CASSSRETQYF. DNA of the CDR3: TGTGCCAGCAGCTCGAGAGAGACCCAGTACTTC. Using reference TRBV7-9 and TRBJ2-5 for the parts outside the CDR3, the full variable domain is DTGVSQNPRHKITKRGQNVTFRCDPISEHNRLYWYRQTLGQGPEFLTYFQNEAQLEKSRLLSDRFSAERPKGSFSTLEIQRTEQGDSAMYLCASSSRETQYFGPGTRLLVL.

The chain uses TRBV20-1 and TRBJ2-5; D might be TRBD1 (5 bases). Germline V gene sequence: CDR1 DFQATT, CDR2 SNEGSKA (reference sequence). This CDR3 has 15 amino acids. The V end lost 3 bases, the J end lost 5 bases, and 19 bases lay between the germline ends. The CDR3 spells CSASKPRVDRETQYF. The CDR3 nucleotides read TGCAGTGCTAGTAAACCCAGGGTAGATAGGGAGACCCAGTACTTC.

This chain links TRBV3-1 (or the pseudogene TRBV3-2) with TRBJ2-7; unclear D gene. CDR3 size: 15 residues. Germline CDR1 LGHDT, CDR2 YNNKEL (reference sequence). The V end lost 3 bases, the J end lost 1 base, and 13 bases lay between the germline ends. The CDR3 sequence is CASSQVLGSSYEQYF. CDR3 sequence (DNA): TGTGCCAGCAGCCAGGTCCTTGGCTCTTCCTACGAGCAGTACTTC.

The chain is built from TRBV28 and TRBJ1-2; D unclear. The CDR3 length is 12 residues. CDR1 MDHEN and CDR2 SYDVKM come from the germline V gene. Trimming took 5 bases from V and 6 from J, leaving 10 bases between them. The CDR3 sequence is CASSPLENGYTF. The CDR3 DNA sequence: TGTGCCAGCAGTCCCCTAGAGAATGGCTACACCTTC.

V gene TRBV18 combines with J gene TRBJ1-2, with 7 bases identical to TRBD1. CDR1 and CDR2 (germline): KGHSH, LQKENI. V lost 6 bases, J lost 4 bases, and 5 bases stayed unmatched. The CDR3 loop spans 13 amino acids. The chain's CDR3 is CASSRDRAYGYTF. DNA of the CDR3: TGTGCCAGCTCCCGCGACAGGGCCTATGGCTACACCTTC.

This clone is a singleton in its sample. The rearrangement uses TRBV2 and TRBJ2-5, with 15 bases that match TRBD2. V trimming: 4 bases; J trimming: 0 bases; junction bases outside the gene matches: 3. Germline values: CDR1 SNHLY, CDR2 FYNNEI. CDR3 length: 17 amino acids. CDR3 region: CASSGTSGRAYQETQYF. In DNA form, the CDR3 reads TGTGCCAGCAGTGGGACTAGCGGGAGGGCGTACCAAGAGACCCAGTACTTC.

The V gene is TRBV2, the J gene TRBJ1-5; D is perhaps TRBD1 (5 bases). Per germline, CDR1 SNHLY and CDR2 FYNNEI. The CDR3 length is 14 residues. Trimming took 5 bases from V and 4 from J, leaving 12 bases between them. The CDR3 here is CASSSQGGNQPQHF. CDR3 DNA: TGTGCCAGCAGTAGTCAGGGTGGTAATCAGCCCCAGCATTTT.

The V call is TRBV18, the J call TRBJ2-7; weak D call: TRBD1 (6 bases). Germline assignment: CDR1 KGHSH and CDR2 LQKENI. The CDR3 totals 15 residues. V was pared by 0 bases and J by 7 bases, with 16 bases between. The CDR3 DNA reads TGTGCCAGCTCACCACCGACGGCACAGGGACGGGAGCAGTACTTC. Residues: CASSPPTAQGREQYF.

The chain links TRBV11-2 to TRBJ1-1; TRBD1 matches at 8 bases. Germline-derived CDR1 and CDR2 are SGHAT and FQNNGV. CDR3 size: 14 residues. After removal of 3 bases from V and 6 bases from J, the junction contained 6 bases not matched to a gene. CDR3 sequence (DNA): TGTGCCAGCAGCTTCCAACAGGGGGGCTCTGAAGCTTTCTTT. Amino acid sequence: CASSFQQGGSEAFF. Full variable domain (remainder filled in from reference TRBV11-2 and TRBJ1-1): EAGVAQSPRYKIIEKRQSVAFWCNPISGHATLYWYQQILGQGPKLLIQFQNNGVVDDSQLPKDRFSAERLKGVDSTLKIQPAKLEDSAVYLCASSFQQGGSEAFFGQGTRLTVV.

The V gene is TRBV7-9, the J gene TRBJ2-2; possibly TRBD2 for D (6 bases). Deletions cut 7 bases from V and 2 bases from J, with 11 bases between. The CDR3 is 14 residues long. Germline CDR1 SEHNR, CDR2 FQNEAQ (reference sequence). The CDR3 protein is CASMGRLNTGELFF. CDR3 sequence (DNA): TGTGCCAGCATGGGGAGGCTCAACACCGGGGAGCTGTTTTTT. The variable domain in full, with the rest retrieved from reference TRBV7-9 and TRBJ2-2, is DTGVSQNPRHKITKRGQNVTFRCDPISEHNRLYWYRQTLGQGPEFLTYFQNEAQLEKSRLLSDRFSAERPKGSFSTLEIQRTEQGDSAMYLCASMGRLNTGELFFGEGSRLTVL.

This clone was recorded a few times. The CDR3 nucleotides read TGTGCCAGCAGCCAAGGGCCGGGACAGGGAGGAGATACGCAGTATTTT. Its protein product is CASSQGPGQGGDTQYF. The gene calls are TRBV4-2 and TRBJ2-3; 9 nucleotides match TRBD1. CDR3 length: 16 residues. Germline V CDR1 and CDR2: LGHNA, YNFKEQ. V lost 1 base and J lost 5; bases outside the gene matches: 7.